Below, 28 T cell receptor beta chains from the same sample are listed, as sequenced in a study of T cell changes during pregnancy in multiple sclerosis. The data were produced by immunoSEQ multiplex PCR, yet TCRdb's version contains in-frame clones alone and is incomplete. This table holds 30,000 to 35,000 clones, roughly nine tenths found once. Here the sequenced sample was CD8+ T cells from peripheral blood mononuclear cells, taken before pregnancy. Receptors originate from a female donor with multiple sclerosis, enrolled in a pregnancy study.

This clone appeared once. This chain uses TRBV2 with TRBJ2-1; TRBD1 is a possible D gene (8 bases). There are 20 residues in the CDR3. V gave up 6 bases and J gave up 4 bases, with 31 bases separating them. Germline-derived CDR1 and CDR2 are SNHLY and FYNNEI. The CDR3 reads CASSPGGQDYLGQEYNEQFF. The CDR3 DNA is TGTGCCAGCAGCCCCGGGGGGCAGGACTACTTGGGACAGGAATACAATGAGCAGTTCTTC.

The genes are TRBV7-7 and TRBJ2-5, with TRBD2 as a possible D gene (6 bases). V was pared by 0 bases and J by 5 bases, with 13 bases between. Germline CDR1 is SSHAT and CDR2 is FNYEAQ (reference sequence). This CDR3 comprises 15 residues. The CDR3 region has the DNA TGTGCCAGCAGCTTAGCGCCGGGACGGGAGGAGACCCAGTACTTC. It specifies CASSLAPGREETQYF.

The genes are TRBV5-8 and TRBJ1-2; D remains unclear. Germline V gene data show CDR1 as SGHTS and CDR2 as YDEGEE. V was shortened by 0 bases and J by 8 bases, with 8 bases between the two germline ends. CDR3 size: 12 residues. The CDR3 here is CASSLGLRGYTF. The CDR3 bases are TGTGCCAGCAGCTTGGGACTGAGAGGCTACACCTTC.

This chain connects TRBV9 to TRBJ2-2; D may be TRBD1 (6 bases). The germline gives CDR1 SGDLS, CDR2 YYNGEE. CDR3 length: 16 residues. V was clipped by 3 bases and J by 1 base, with 13 bases between them. CDR3 amino acids: CASSAKLGQNTGELFF. The DNA of the CDR3 is TGTGCCAGCAGCGCGAAGCTGGGACAGAACACCGGGGAGCTGTTTTTT.

This sequence joins TRBV27 and TRBJ2-1; 9 positions match TRBD2. J lost 6 bases, V lost 5 bases, and 8 bases had no gene match. From germline, CDR1 is MNHEY and CDR2 SMNVEV (reference sequence). The CDR3 covers 15 residues. Here the CDR3 reads CASSPGLAGGNEQFF. The DNA for the CDR3 is TGTGCCAGCAGTCCGGGACTAGCAGGAGGCAATGAGCAGTTCTTC.

In DNA form, the CDR3 reads TGTGCCAGCAGTGGGTGGCAGGGAACGACCCAGTACTTC. Amino acids: CASSGWQGTTQYF. The V call is TRBV25-1, the J call TRBJ2-5; possibly TRBD1 for D (5 bases). The CDR3 covers 13 residues. V gave up 4 bases and J gave up 7 bases, with 13 bases separating them. Germline V gene lookup returns CDR1 MGHDK and CDR2 SYGVNS.

V usage is TRBV14 and J usage is TRBJ2-3, with 7 bases lining up with TRBD2. The CDR3 runs 17 residues. Looked up from germline, CDR1 is SGHDN and CDR2 is FVKESK. Losses at the gene ends were 0 bases for V and 1 base for J; bases not matched to a gene: 7. The CDR3 region is CASSQDPGLAGTDTQYF. The CDR3 nucleotides are TGTGCCAGCAGCCAAGATCCGGGGCTAGCGGGCACAGATACGCAGTATTTT.

The chain uses TRBV6-1 and TRBJ1-2, with D unresolved. Germline V CDR1 and CDR2: MNHNS, SASEGT. V lost 9 bases and J lost 2, with 10 bases in between. This CDR3 has 12 amino acids. The CDR3 loop reads CASGLINYGYTF. The CDR3 region has the DNA TGTGCCAGTGGACTGATCAACTATGGCTACACCTTC.

The chain has TRBV27 and TRBJ2-3; 11 nucleotides align to TRBD2. V gave up 4 bases and J gave up 5 bases; unmatched junction bases: 11. The germline V gene encodes CDR1 MNHEY and CDR2 SMNVEV (reference sequence). The CDR3 runs 17 residues. CDR3 coding DNA: TGTGCCAGCAGTTCCCCAGCTAGCGGGAGGTGGAAAGATACGCAGTATTTT. It codes for CASSSPASGRWKDTQYF.

The CDR3 sequence: CATSRDLRGRGQPQHF. The CDR3 coding sequence is TGTGCCACCAGCAGAGATCTGCGGGGGCGCGGACAGCCCCAGCATTTT. The chain uses TRBV15 and TRBJ1-5, with D tentatively TRBD1 (6 bases). The V end was cut by 0 bases, the J end by 7 bases, with 16 bases between. This CDR3 has 16 amino acids. In germline, CDR1 is LNHNV, CDR2 YYDKDF (reference sequence).

The rearrangement joins TRBV7-3 to TRBJ2-1; possibly TRBD1 for D (6 bases). Germline V gene data show CDR1 as SGHTA and CDR2 as FQGTGA. This CDR3 has 16 amino acids. The ends were cut back, 2 bases at V and 2 bases at J, with 13 bases in the middle. The CDR3: CASSLGTRAPYNEQFF. CDR3 DNA: TGTGCCAGCAGCTTAGGGACACGTGCTCCCTACAATGAGCAGTTCTTC.

This clone was counted once. The V gene is TRBV13, the J gene TRBJ2-1; perhaps TRBD2 as D (6 bases). This CDR3 is 16 amino acids long. Germline V lookup: CDR1 PRHDT, CDR2 FYEKMQ (reference sequence). The germline V and J ends were trimmed by 0 bases and 7 bases, with 16 bases remaining between them. The CDR3: CASSLGLAAYGNEQFF. In DNA, the CDR3 is TGTGCCAGCAGCTTAGGACTAGCAGCCTACGGGAATGAGCAGTTCTTC.

The chain uses TRBV27 and TRBJ2-7; 7 nucleotides align to TRBD1. The V and J ends lost 5 bases and 1 base, in that order; junction bases with no gene match: 8. CDR1 is MNHEY, CDR2 SMNVEV, per germline (reference sequence). The CDR3 is 15 residues long. Here the CDR3 DNA reads TGTGCCAGCAGTCCAGGGACAGAGCCTTCCTACGAGCAGTACTTC. It encodes CASSPGTEPSYEQYF.

The chain is built from TRBV6-1 and TRBJ2-3, with D unresolved. CDR1 is MNHNS and CDR2 is SASEGT in the germline V gene. CDR3 size: 15 residues. Deletions cut 2 bases from V and 0 bases from J, with 9 bases between. For the CDR3, the DNA is TGTGCCAGCAGTGAATCTCGGTCTAGCACAGATACGCAGTATTTT. This translates into CASSESRSSTDTQYF.

The chain carries TRBV4-3 and TRBJ2-6; 7 nucleotides line up with TRBD1. The trim removed 1 base at V and 6 bases at J, leaving 3 bases unmatched. There are 15 residues in the CDR3. CDR1 LGHNA and CDR2 YSLEER come from the germline V gene. CDR3 in amino acids: CASSQGQGEANVLTF. CDR3 in DNA: TGCGCCAGCAGCCAAGGACAGGGTGAGGCCAACGTCCTGACTTTC.

The rearrangement joins TRBV19 to TRBJ1-4; the D gene is possibly TRBD1 (5 bases). The CDR3 is 13 amino acids. The germline V gene encodes CDR1 LNHDA and CDR2 SQIVND (reference sequence). Trimming shortened V by 5 bases and J by 8 bases, and 12 bases separated the two germline ends. The CDR3 DNA follows: TGTGCCAGTAGTGCGACAGTGTGGGAAAAACTGTTTTTT. Translating it yields CASSATVWEKLFF.

This sequence joins TRBV19 and TRBJ1-2; TRBD1 matches at 9 bases. CDR3 length: 16 residues. V dropped 4 bases and J dropped 2; count of bases not matched to a gene: 8. Per the germline V gene, CDR1 is LNHDA and CDR2 is SQIVND (reference sequence). Written as DNA, the CDR3 is TGTGCCAGTAGTAGACCGGGACAGGGATTCAACTATGGCTACACCTTC. Its translation: CASSRPGQGFNYGYTF. The whole variable domain, filled in from reference TRBV19 and TRBJ1-2, reads DGGITQSPKYLFRKEGQNVTLSCEQNLNHDAMYWYRQDPGQGLRLIYYSQIVNDFQKGDIAEGYSVSREKKESFPLTVTSAQKNPTAFYLCASSRPGQGFNYGYTFGSGTRLTVV.

This clone is a singleton in its sample. The chain carries TRBV29-1 and TRBJ2-1; TRBD2 agrees at 10 bases. The CDR3 covers 14 residues. Per the germline V gene, CDR1 is SQVTM and CDR2 is ANQGSEA. After removal of 6 bases from V and 10 bases from J, the junction contained 12 bases not matched to a gene. In DNA form, the CDR3 reads TGCAGCGTCCTTCTAGCGGGAGAGGGTGGAGAGCAGTTCTTC. It specifies CSVLLAGEGGEQFF.

The chain has TRBV14 and TRBJ2-5, with D unresolved. Looked up from germline, CDR1 is SGHDN and CDR2 is FVKESK. The ends were cut back, 3 bases at V and 4 bases at J, with 12 bases in the middle. The CDR3 sequence is 14 residues long. The CDR3 DNA reads as TGTGCCAGCAGCCATTCGTTTATTCCAGAGACCCAGTACTTC. As protein: CASSHSFIPETQYF.

This clone was seen more than once but under ten times. The chain combines TRBV23-1 with TRBJ1-1; D is possibly TRBD1 (6 bases). TRBV23-1 is flagged as an ORF with uncertain function. V was pared by 4 bases and J by 1 base, with 10 bases between. The CDR3 length is 14 residues. This chain's CDR3 is CASSRIQGNTEAFF. In DNA form, the CDR3 reads TGCGCCAGCAGTCGTATACAGGGGAACACTGAAGCTTTCTTT.

This chain joins TRBV6-1 and TRBJ2-6; D is perhaps TRBD2 (6 bases). V was cut by 3 bases and J by 3 bases, with 9 bases left in between. In germline, CDR1 is MNHNS, CDR2 SASEGT. The CDR3 is made up of 15 amino acids. The CDR3 DNA reads as TGTGCCAGCAGTGATTACGGGGGTGGGGCCAACGTCCTGACTTTC. As protein: CASSDYGGGANVLTF.

The J gene is TRBJ1-2, the V gene TRBV5-4; the D is unclear. The CDR3 has 15 amino acids. With 3 bases removed from V and 4 bases from J, the gap between germline ends came to 16 bases. Germline CDR1 and CDR2: SGHNT and YYREEE (reference sequence). The CDR3: CASSWGDAPSYGYTF. The CDR3 region has the DNA TGTGCCAGCAGCTGGGGAGATGCCCCCTCCTATGGCTACACCTTC.

The V call is TRBV5-6, the J call TRBJ2-1; D might be TRBD2 (7 bases). Trimming pared 0 bases from V and 0 bases from J, leaving 19 bases between. The CDR3 contains 19 residues. Germline V gives CDR1 SGHDT, CDR2 YYEEEE. The CDR3 coding sequence is TGTGCCAGCAGCTTGGATGGCGGTGGGGGGGCCCACTCCTACAATGAGCAGTTCTTC. Amino acid sequence: CASSLDGGGGAHSYNEQFF.

This clone was observed once. V usage is TRBV7-6 and J usage is TRBJ1-4; tentatively, D is TRBD1 (5 bases). V shed 3 bases and J shed 3 bases, with 14 bases lying between them. Germline CDR1 and CDR2: SGHVS and FNYEAQ. The CDR3 is made up of 16 amino acids. DNA of the CDR3: TGTGCCAGCAGCTTGGGGTTTGGGGCCTCTAATGAAAAACTGTTTTTT. Protein: CASSLGFGASNEKLFF.

J is TRBJ2-2 and V is TRBV4-1, with 9 bases lining up with TRBD2. The length of the CDR3 is 16 residues. Germline V gene lookup returns CDR1 MGHRA and CDR2 YSYEKL. V lost 4 bases and J lost 0; bases outside the gene matches: 3. The CDR3 nucleotides are TGCGCCAGCAGCCTTCTAGCGGGGACGAACACCGGGGAGCTGTTTTTT. It specifies CASSLLAGTNTGELFF.

This clone was seen only once. The chain is built from TRBV7-9 and TRBJ1-5; D uncertain. Looked up from germline, CDR1 is SEHNR and CDR2 is FQNEAQ (reference sequence). The CDR3 consists of 14 residues. V lost 3 bases and J 0 bases, leaving 6 bases between the germline ends. DNA of the CDR3: TGTGCCAGCAGCTTCGGTGATAGCAATCAGCCCCAGCATTTT. Protein sequence: CASSFGDSNQPQHF.

The V gene is TRBV29-1, the J gene TRBJ2-1, with TRBD2 matching over 12 bases. Per germline, CDR1 SQVTM and CDR2 ANQGSEA. This CDR3 is built from 14 residues. V shed 4 bases and J 6 bases; nucleotides not matched to a gene: 4. The CDR3 coding sequence is TGCAGCGTTGTTAGGACTAGCGGGGTCAATGAGCAGTTCTTC. As protein: CSVVRTSGVNEQFF.

This sequence joins TRBV30 and TRBJ2-2; D possibly corresponds to TRBD2 (5 bases). The CDR3 covers 13 residues. The germline gives CDR1 GTSNPN, CDR2 SVGIG (reference sequence). The V gene lost 7 bases and the J gene lost 2 bases, with 11 bases spanning the gap. CDR3 amino acids: CALPSGNTGELFF. The DNA of the CDR3 is TGTGCCTTACCAAGCGGTAACACCGGGGAGCTGTTTTTT.